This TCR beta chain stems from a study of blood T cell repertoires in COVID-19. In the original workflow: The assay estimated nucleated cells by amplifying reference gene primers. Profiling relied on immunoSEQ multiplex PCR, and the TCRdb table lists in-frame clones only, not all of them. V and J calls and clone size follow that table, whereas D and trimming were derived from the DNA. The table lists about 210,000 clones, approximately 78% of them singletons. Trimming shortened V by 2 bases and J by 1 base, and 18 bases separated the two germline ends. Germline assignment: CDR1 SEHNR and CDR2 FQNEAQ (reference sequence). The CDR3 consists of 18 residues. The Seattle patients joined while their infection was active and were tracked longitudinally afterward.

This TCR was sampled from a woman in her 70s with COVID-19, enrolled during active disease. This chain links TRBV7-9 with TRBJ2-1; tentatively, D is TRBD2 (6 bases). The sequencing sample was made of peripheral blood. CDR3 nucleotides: TGTGCCAGCAGCTTAAGGTCGGGCGGGATGGGGTCCTACAATGAGCAGTTCTTC. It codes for CASSLRSGGMGSYNEQFF. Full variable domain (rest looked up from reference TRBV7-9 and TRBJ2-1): DTGVSQNPRHKITKRGQNVTFRCDPISEHNRLYWYRQTLGQGPEFLTYFQNEAQLEKSRLLSDRFSAERPKGSFSTLEIQRTEQGDSAMYLCASSLRSGGMGSYNEQFFGPGTRLTVL.